This TCR beta chain originates from a study of T cell responses to AZD1222 COVID-19 vaccine. General observations from the study: Spike-wide vaccine-associated CD4 TCRs dominated at 160-218 and 743-854. Every sample of the repertoires postdated the peak T cell response. Increased Spike-specific TCR breadth and depth were observed after two AZD1222 doses. White British ancestry dominated among donors, who included more females, and clonal diversity was possibly underestimated.

The table came from immunoSEQ multiplex PCR; TCRdb's copy has only in-frame clones and leaves some out. The data hold 100,000 to 150,000 clones, with 65% to 90% observed a single time. Concerning this clone: Antigen: not known.

This CDR3 has 15 amino acids. The gene calls are TRBV21-1 and TRBJ1-5. TRBV21-1 is listed as a pseudogene. Specimen: peripheral blood, collected 28 days after the second dose of the MenACWY control vaccine. This TCR derives from an adult who received the MenACWY meningococcal vaccine as a control. DNA for the CDR3: TGTGCCAGCAGCAAAGTAAAGGGACTGAGCCAGCCCCAGCATTTT. Amino acid sequence: CASSKVKGLSQPQHF.